This T cell receptor (beta chain) was observed in a study of T cells in Graves' hyperthyroidism and ophthalmopathy. Broader study findings: Most expanded thyroid clonotypes above 0.001 recurred in blood.

The source material, RNA transcripts, was used to amplify TCR beta CDR3 regions. The primer set for the first-round RT-PCR of the TCR CDR3 was HTBI. A single record per CDR3 protein comes from TCRdb applying MiXCR to the multiplex PCR reads. Among about 580,000 distinct CDR3 sequences listed, over 11% were seen once. This clonotype was counted ten times or more. Its antigen is still unknown. This CDR3 region has 11 residues. Germline CDR1 and CDR2: DFQATT and SNEGSKA (reference sequence). Trimming took off 1 base at V and 8 bases at J, with 8 bases between the two ends. This rearrangement joins TRBV20-1 to TRBJ1-2; possibly TRBD1 for D (5 bases). The receptor was derived from a woman between 25 and 40 years old with Graves' hyperthyroidism that later progressed to Graves' ophthalmopathy. Sequencing was carried out using blood. The CDR3 bases are TGCAGTGCTAGAGCGGGGGACGGCTACACCTTC. It translates to CSARAGDGYTF.